This T cell receptor beta chain originates from a study of graft-versus-host responses after intestinal transplantation. About this clone itself: The antigen is undetermined.

Libraries were prepared by immunoSEQ multiplex PCR; TCRdb keeps only in-frame clonotypes and omits some of them. This sample yields some 90,000 clones, of which approximately 90% are seen a single time; roughly 0.43% belongs to the top ten. The input for sequencing was unstimulated CD8+ T cells sorted from spleen or lymph node cells, taken before transplant. The TCR originated in a human donor who was the organ donor for an intestinal transplant.

CDR3 DNA sequence: TGTGCCAGTAGTATAGAGACAGGGGGCGCAAAGTTAAATACGCAGTATTTT. Its translation: CASSIETGGAKLNTQYF. The chain employs TRBV19 and TRBJ2-3; 10 nucleotides agree with TRBD1. The CDR3 is made up of 17 amino acids. Trimming removed 0 bases from V and 7 bases from J; junction bases left unmatched: 10. In germline, CDR1 is LNHDA, CDR2 SQIVND (reference sequence).